Following are 26 T cell receptor beta chains from one sample sequenced in a study of T-cell reconstitution after alpha-beta-depleted transplantation in children. Construction of the TCRbeta library involved unique molecular identifiers. TCRdb reanalysed the PCR reads using MiXCR and keeps one entry per CDR3 protein. The data contain 800,000 to 1,000,000 distinct CDR3 sequences, roughly 29% of them singletons. Sequenced material: PBMCs, mostly from graft donor cells, taken 360 days after TCRalphabeta/CD19-depleted stem cell transplant. Receptor source: a boy under two years old who had a stem cell transplant for SCID, so the T cells may come from the graft donor.

The genes are TRBV18 and TRBJ2-1; 7 nucleotides align to TRBD2. With 4 bases clipped from V and 5 bases from J, the junction kept 11 bases outside the gene matches. CDR1 is KGHSH, CDR2 LQKENI, per germline. The CDR3 has 16 amino acids. The CDR3 bases are TGTGCCAGCTCACGGTACATACTAGCGAACAACAATGAGCAGTTCTTC. Translated: CASSRYILANNNEQFF.

The chain employs TRBV28 and TRBJ1-6; D remains unclear. The germline CDR1 and CDR2 sequences are MDHEN and SYDVKM. V was trimmed by 2 bases and J by 9 bases, leaving 17 bases between them. The CDR3 sequence is 16 residues long. For the CDR3, the DNA is TGTGCCAGCAGTTTAGAATGGACGGCCAGGAGTTCACCCCTCCACTTT. This encodes CASSLEWTARSSPLHF.

V usage is TRBV5-1 and J usage is TRBJ1-1, with TRBD1 identical over 9 bases. After removal of 0 bases from V and 7 bases from J, the junction contained 7 bases not matched to a gene. Germline V gene data show CDR1 as SGHRS and CDR2 as YFSETQ. The CDR3 totals 15 residues. CDR3 sequence (DNA): TGCGCCAGCAGCTTGGAGGGTCCGGACAGGGGTGAAGCTTTCTTT. Translated, it gives CASSLEGPDRGEAFF.

The rearrangement links TRBV20-1 to TRBJ2-7; TRBD2 is a possible D gene (5 bases). V dropped 3 bases and J dropped 1 base, with 10 bases sitting between them. The CDR3 is 13 amino acids. CDR1 is DFQATT and CDR2 is SNEGSKA in the germline V gene (reference sequence). The CDR3 nucleotides are TGCAGTGCTAGGCGCCGGGAATCCTACGAGCAGTACTTC. Amino acids: CSARRRESYEQYF.

The chain combines TRBV12-3 or TRBV12-4 with TRBJ2-3, with TRBD1 matching 12 bases. V lost 4 bases, J lost 8 bases, and 7 bases stayed unmatched. CDR3 length: 15 residues. The CDR3 coding sequence is TGTGCCAGCAGTTGGGACAGGGGGCGCGAAGCTACGCAGTATTTT. Encoded protein: CASSWDRGREATQYF.

This chain uses TRBV7-6 with TRBJ2-1; TRBD2 matches at 13 bases. This CDR3 spans 15 amino acids. The germline V gene has CDR1 SGHVS and CDR2 FNYEAQ. The V and J ends lost 6 bases and 6 bases, in that order; junction bases with no gene match: 5. Here the CDR3 DNA reads TGTGCCAGCAGGAGGACTAGCGGGGGTGTCAATGAGCAGTTCTTC. It encodes CASRRTSGGVNEQFF.

The rearrangement links TRBV7-8 to TRBJ1-1; D gene ambiguous. The V gene's germline CDR1 is SGHVS and CDR2 FQNEAQ. The CDR3 is 13 residues long. V dropped 7 bases and J dropped 0 bases, with 9 bases sitting between them. CDR3 nucleotides: TGTGCCAGCACCATTTCGGTGAACACTGAAGCTTTCTTT. Amino acids: CASTISVNTEAFF. The full variable domain, rest sourced from reference TRBV7-8 and TRBJ1-1, is GAGVSQSPRYKVAKRGQDVALRCDPISGHVSLFWYQQALGQGPEFLTYFQNEAQLDKSGLPSDRFFAERPEGSVSTLKIQRTQQEDSAVYLCASTISVNTEAFFGQGTRLTVV.

The chain carries TRBV20-1 and TRBJ2-5, with 7 bases lining up with TRBD1. This CDR3 contains 10 residues. The germline gives CDR1 DFQATT, CDR2 SNEGSKA (reference sequence). The CDR3 spells CSAGGETQYF. In nucleotides, the CDR3 is TGCAGCGCAGGGGGAGAGACCCAGTACTTC.

The chain uses TRBV15 and TRBJ2-1, with D perhaps being TRBD1 or TRBD2 (5 bases each). The CDR3 loop spans 14 amino acids. CDR1 and CDR2 (germline): LNHNV, YYDKDF (reference sequence). The germline V and J ends were trimmed by 0 bases and 15 bases, with 18 bases remaining between them. The DNA of the CDR3 is TGTGCCACCAGCAGAGAGTCTACAGTCTGGGGACGGTTCTTC. It translates to CATSRESTVWGRFF.

The chain uses TRBV6-5 and TRBJ2-2; D not certain. This CDR3 contains 16 residues. The V gene's germline CDR1 is MNHEY and CDR2 SVGAGI. V lost 4 bases and J 0 bases, leaving 12 bases between the germline ends. CDR3 DNA sequence: TGTGCCAGCAGTTTATTGGGAACACCGAACACCGGGGAGCTGTTTTTT. Its translation is CASSLLGTPNTGELFF.

This clonotype came up a few times. This rearrangement joins TRBV5-5 to TRBJ2-7, with 8 bases identical to TRBD1. CDR3 length: 15 residues. Germline trimming cut 0 bases from V and 7 bases from J; bases unmatched to any gene: 9. CDR1 is SGHKS, CDR2 YYEKEE, per germline (reference sequence). CDR3 bases: TGTGCCAGCAGCTTGGAGGACAGGGTGAATTCAGAGCAGTACTTC. Translated: CASSLEDRVNSEQYF.

About this clonotype: This may be a read error, as it is one base from a much larger clone. The chain carries TRBV7-9 and TRBJ2-1; no firm D call. The CDR3 has 12 amino acids. Between the trimmed V and J ends, which lost 5 bases and 3 bases, there was a span of 5 bases. Germline CDR1 SEHNR, CDR2 FQNEAQ (reference sequence). CDR3 in DNA: TGTGCCAGCAGCACCCACTACAATGAGCAGTTCTTC. Translation gives CASSTHYNEQFF.

The V call is TRBV4-2, the J call TRBJ2-5; TRBD2 might be the D (6 bases). CDR3 size: 16 residues. V gave up 4 bases and J gave up 4 bases, with 19 bases separating them. Germline V gene sequence: CDR1 LGHNA, CDR2 YNFKEQ. This CDR3 reads CASSPGDSATSETQYF. CDR3 sequence (DNA): TGTGCCAGCAGCCCGGGGGACTCAGCGACGTCAGAGACCCAGTACTTC.

This chain connects TRBV9 to TRBJ2-7; 8 bases line up with TRBD1. CDR1 and CDR2 (germline): SGDLS, YYNGEE. The CDR3 has 15 amino acids. Trimming cost V 0 bases and J 0 bases; bases outside gene matches: 2. In DNA, the CDR3 is TGTGCCAGCAGCGTAGGGGGACAGGACTCCTACGAGCAGTACTTC. Protein product: CASSVGGQDSYEQYF.

This rearrangement joins TRBV19 to TRBJ1-2, with D maybe TRBD1 (5 bases). The CDR3 totals 14 residues. Germline V gives CDR1 LNHDA, CDR2 SQIVND (reference sequence). V lost 4 bases to trimming and J lost 6 bases, with 15 bases between them. DNA of the CDR3: TGTGCCAGTAGTACGGGGACGGCACAACATGGCTACACCTTC. It encodes CASSTGTAQHGYTF. The whole variable domain, filled in from reference TRBV19 and TRBJ1-2, reads DGGITQSPKYLFRKEGQNVTLSCEQNLNHDAMYWYRQDPGQGLRLIYYSQIVNDFQKGDIAEGYSVSREKKESFPLTVTSAQKNPTAFYLCASSTGTAQHGYTFGSGTRLTVV.

This clonotype has only a few counts. The rearrangement links TRBV9 to TRBJ2-3, with 8 nucleotides matching TRBD2. The V and J ends lost 4 bases and 6 bases, in that order; junction bases with no gene match: 13. The germline gives CDR1 SGDLS, CDR2 YYNGEE. The CDR3 is 16 amino acids. The CDR3 bases are TGTGCCAGCAGCCCGCCCGGGACTAGGTTTGTTGATACGCAGTATTTT. Protein product: CASSPPGTRFVDTQYF.

This clonotype has just a few counts. The CDR3 region has the DNA TGCAGCGTCCTACAGGGGCGGGAGACCCAGTACTTC. Amino acid sequence: CSVLQGRETQYF. The rearrangement links TRBV29-1 to TRBJ2-5; the match to TRBD1 covers 7 bases. The trim removed 6 bases at V and 5 bases at J, leaving 6 bases unmatched. The V gene's germline CDR1 is SQVTM and CDR2 ANQGSEA. The CDR3 loop spans 12 amino acids.

This chain links TRBV9 with TRBJ2-2; the D gene could be TRBD1 or TRBD2 (6 bases each). CDR3 length equals 15 residues. CDR1 SGDLS and CDR2 YYNGEE come from the germline V gene. V lost 6 bases and J lost 11, with 23 bases in between. The DNA of the CDR3 is TGTGCCAGCACCAACAAGGTCGGGGGCGGGGTTGAGCTGTTTTTT. It specifies CASTNKVGGGVELFF.

The sample holds many counts of this clonotype. V usage is TRBV6-5 and J usage is TRBJ1-1; no clear D. Germline loops: CDR1 MNHEY, CDR2 SVGAGI. V was shortened by 4 bases and J by 3 bases, with 9 bases between the two germline ends. CDR3 size: 13 residues. The CDR3 DNA sequence: TGTGCCAGCAGTTGGGAGGAGGACACTGAAGCTTTCTTT. It translates to CASSWEEDTEAFF.

This clonotype was counted many times. This chain joins TRBV5-1 and TRBJ2-5, with a tentative D call TRBD2 (6 bases). The CDR3 consists of 14 residues. Trimming cost V 3 bases and J 5 bases, with 14 bases left between them. CDR1 is SGHRS and CDR2 is YFSETQ in the germline V gene. CDR3 sequence: CASSSILASETQYF. The CDR3, as DNA: TGCGCCAGCAGCTCGATACTAGCTTCGGAGACCCAGTACTTC.

This clonotype was seen only a few times. The chain links TRBV19 to TRBJ2-3; D is perhaps TRBD1 or TRBD2 (5 bases each). V dropped 3 bases and J dropped 0 bases, with 13 bases sitting between them. CDR1 LNHDA and CDR2 SQIVND come from the germline V gene (reference sequence). The CDR3 has 16 amino acids. The CDR3 region has the DNA TGTGCCAGTAGTATGGGACCAACAGGTAGCACAGATACGCAGTATTTT. It yields the protein CASSMGPTGSTDTQYF.

The chain links TRBV11-2 to TRBJ2-2, with D maybe TRBD2 (7 bases). The germline gives CDR1 SGHAT, CDR2 FQNNGV. The CDR3 runs 17 residues. V lost 8 bases to trimming and J lost 4 bases, with 23 bases between them. The CDR3 DNA is TGTGCCAGCGGGGGCAGTCGGGACTATTTTTTCACCGGGGAGCTGTTTTTT. Encoded protein: CASGGSRDYFFTGELFF.

The chain uses TRBV28 and TRBJ2-2, with a weak D call TRBD1 (6 bases). V was shortened by 5 bases and J by 1 base, with 20 bases between the two germline ends. This CDR3 has 18 residues. Germline V gives CDR1 MDHEN, CDR2 SYDVKM. In nucleotides, the CDR3 is TGTGCCAGCAGTACAAACATGTGGGGGCAGGGGAACACCGGGGAGCTGTTTTTT. Translation: CASSTNMWGQGNTGELFF.

This clonotype was counted many times. The chain carries TRBV10-2 and TRBJ2-7, with a weak D call TRBD1 (6 bases). Trimming shortened V by 7 bases and J by 1 base, and 17 bases separated the two germline ends. Germline V lookup: CDR1 WSHSY, CDR2 SAAADI. The CDR3 covers 15 residues. CDR3 sequence reads: CASTSTGWESYEQYF. The CDR3 region has the DNA TGCGCCAGCACCTCTACAGGGTGGGAGTCCTACGAGCAGTACTTC.

This clonotype was seen many times. The CDR3 spells CASSLGLAAYEQYF. In DNA, the CDR3 is TGTGCCAGCAGCCTGGGACTAGCGGCCTACGAGCAGTACTTC. The gene calls are TRBV12-3 or TRBV12-4 and TRBJ2-7; 11 bases match TRBD2. CDR3 length: 14 residues. V shed 6 bases, J shed 2 bases, and the junction held 3 bases outside the gene matches.

This clonotype was recorded a few times. This rearrangement joins TRBV20-1 to TRBJ2-2, with D uncertain. Germline V gene lookup returns CDR1 DFQATT and CDR2 SNEGSKA (reference sequence). The CDR3 loop spans 16 amino acids. Trimming pared 3 bases from V and 1 base from J, leaving 15 bases between. CDR3 DNA: TGCAGTGCTAGTATCTACCGGGCCGAGAACACCGGGGAGCTGTTTTTT. As protein: CSASIYRAENTGELFF.